A selection of T cell receptor beta chains follows, all from one sample in a study of CD4 T cells in relation to SARS-CoV-2 and coronaviruses. Profiled with immunoSEQ multiplex PCR; TCRdb holds only in-frame clones, not every one. The data show 20,000 or so clones, 78% seen once. No antigen has been assigned to these receptors. Sequencing was done on a sample of CD4+ T cells from PBMCs, cultured in vitro. The source of these receptors is a human donor in good health. Each CDR3 is given with its conserved first and last residue. The D gene is left open where the match is weak. The size entry is marked missing in some rows and otherwise reads once, few, many or a size class.

D gene: .; J gene: TRBJ2-7; V gene: TRBV5-1; clone size: .; CDR3 DNA: TGCGCCAGCAGTATTAAACGGGACTCAACCTACGAGCAGTACTTC; CDR3 protein: CASSIKRDSTYEQYF
D gene: .; J gene: TRBJ2-2; V gene: TRBV4-2; clone size: .; CDR3 DNA: TGTGCCAGCAGCCATTCGAACACCGGGGAGCTGTTTTTT; CDR3 protein: CASSHSNTGELFF
D gene: TRBD1; J gene: TRBJ2-5; V gene: TRBV7-3; clone size: .; CDR3 DNA: TGTGCCAGCAGCTTAATCTCCGTGGGACAGACACAAGAGACCCAGTACTTC; CDR3 protein: CASSLISVGQTQETQYF
D gene: .; J gene: TRBJ2-1; V gene: TRBV7-8; clone size: .; CDR3 DNA: TGTGCCAGCAGCGTAGGGGGTCTTTCCAATGAGCAGTTCTTC; CDR3 protein: CASSVGGLSNEQFF
D gene: .; J gene: TRBJ2-1; V gene: TRBV24-1; clone size: .; CDR3 DNA: TGTGCCACCAGGGGGGACTCCCCGGCCAATGAGCAGTTCTTC; CDR3 protein: CATRGDSPANEQFF
D gene: TRBD1; J gene: TRBJ1-1; V gene: TRBV14; clone size: .; CDR3 DNA: TGTGCCAGCAGCCCGTGGACAGGGAACACTGAAGCTTTCTTT; CDR3 protein: CASSPWTGNTEAFF
D gene: TRBD2; J gene: TRBJ2-5; V gene: TRBV10-1; clone size: .; CDR3 DNA: TGCGCCAGCAGTGTACGCCGGACTAGCCGTTACCAAGAGACCCAGTACTTC; CDR3 protein: CASSVRRTSRYQETQYF
D gene: .; J gene: TRBJ2-2; V gene: TRBV15; clone size: .; CDR3 DNA: TGTGCCACCAGCAGAGATCTTTGGGCCTACACCGGGGAGCTGTTTTTT; CDR3 protein: CATSRDLWAYTGELFF
D gene: TRBD1; J gene: TRBJ1-2; V gene: TRBV9; clone size: .; CDR3 DNA: TGTGCCAGCAGCGCCACCGGGACAGGGAATTATGGCTACACCTTC; CDR3 protein: CASSATGTGNYGYTF
D gene: TRBD1; J gene: TRBJ1-5; V gene: TRBV2; clone size: .; CDR3 DNA: TGTGCCTCCCGACAGGGAGGCAATCAGCCCCAGCATTTT; CDR3 protein: CASRQGGNQPQHF
D gene: .; J gene: TRBJ2-7; V gene: TRBV4-2; clone size: .; CDR3 DNA: TGTGCCAGCAGCCGAACCCCGGGACAAGACTACGAGCAGTACTTC; CDR3 protein: CASSRTPGQDYEQYF
D gene: .; J gene: TRBJ1-5; V gene: TRBV19; clone size: .; CDR3 DNA: TGTGCCAGCTCCGGCGGGGTAGGGAATCAGCCCCAGCATTTT; CDR3 protein: CASSGGVGNQPQHF
D gene: TRBD2; J gene: TRBJ2-7; V gene: TRBV30; clone size: .; CDR3 DNA: TGTGCCTGGAGTGTAGGTACTAGCGTTCCCTACGAGCAGTACTTC; CDR3 protein: CAWSVGTSVPYEQYF
D gene: .; J gene: TRBJ2-1; V gene: TRBV5-1; clone size: once; CDR3 DNA: TGCGCCAGCAAAAATAGCGCCCCCCCCGAGGATGAGCAGTTCTTC; CDR3 protein: CASKNSAPPEDEQFF
D gene: TRBD2; J gene: TRBJ2-1; V gene: TRBV11-2; clone size: .; CDR3 DNA: TGTGCCAGCAGCCTCCGGACTAGTCCCTCCTACAATGAGCAGTTCTTC; CDR3 protein: CASSLRTSPSYNEQFF
D gene: TRBD1; J gene: TRBJ1-4; V gene: TRBV5-4; clone size: .; CDR3 DNA: TGTGCCAGCAGCCTGGGACAGGGGGCTTATGAAAAACTGTTTTTT; CDR3 protein: CASSLGQGAYEKLFF
D gene: .; J gene: TRBJ2-7; V gene: TRBV6-5; clone size: .; CDR3 DNA: TGTGCCAGCAGTCAAAACTGGGACACCTACGAGCAGTACTTC; CDR3 protein: CASSQNWDTYEQYF
D gene: .; J gene: TRBJ2-7; V gene: TRBV11-2; clone size: .; CDR3 DNA: TGTGCCAGCAGCTCGGGACTTTACGAGCAGTACTTC; CDR3 protein: CASSSGLYEQYF
D gene: .; J gene: TRBJ2-1; V gene: TRBV3-1/TRBV3-2; clone size: once; CDR3 DNA: TGTGCCAGCAGCCAAGTGGGTTGGGGGCAGTTCTTC; CDR3 protein: CASSQVGWGQFF
D gene: .; J gene: TRBJ1-5; V gene: TRBV5-6; clone size: .; CDR3 DNA: TGTGCCAGCAGCTCCGGGCCCCAGGGGCCCCAGCATTTT; CDR3 protein: CASSSGPQGPQHF
D gene: .; J gene: TRBJ2-1; V gene: TRBV6-1; clone size: .; CDR3 DNA: .; CDR3 protein: CASSELQRCTMSSSSCEQFF
D gene: .; J gene: TRBJ2-2; V gene: TRBV2; clone size: .; CDR3 DNA: TGTGCCAGCAGGGCCGGACAGAACACCGGGGAGCTGTTTTTT; CDR3 protein: CASRAGQNTGELFF
D gene: .; J gene: TRBJ2-1; V gene: TRBV11-2; clone size: .; CDR3 DNA: TGTGCCAGCAGTTTAAGGCTAGGGAGCTCCTACAATGAGCAGTTCTTC; CDR3 protein: CASSLRLGSSYNEQFF
D gene: TRBD1; J gene: TRBJ2-1; V gene: TRBV7-6; clone size: .; CDR3 DNA: TGTGCCAGCAGCTTAGGACAGGGGCGTATCAATGAGCAGTTCTTC; CDR3 protein: CASSLGQGRINEQFF
D gene: .; J gene: TRBJ1-1; V gene: TRBV7-8; clone size: .; CDR3 DNA: TGTGCCAGCAGCGTCAACCAGGGGACCACTGAAGCTTTCTTT; CDR3 protein: CASSVNQGTTEAFF
D gene: .; J gene: TRBJ2-7; V gene: TRBV4-1; clone size: .; CDR3 DNA: TGCGCCAGCAGCCACCATAGCGGAAGTCCTACGGAAGGCGAGCAGTACTTC; CDR3 protein: CASSHHSGSPTEGEQYF
D gene: .; J gene: TRBJ1-2; V gene: TRBV28; clone size: .; CDR3 DNA: TGTGCCAGCAGTTTAGACGGCGGCTATGGCTACACCTTC; CDR3 protein: CASSLDGGYGYTF
D gene: TRBD2; J gene: TRBJ2-7; V gene: TRBV10-2; clone size: .; CDR3 DNA: TGCGCCAGCAGTGAAGGGACTAGCGTTGAGCAGTACTTC; CDR3 protein: CASSEGTSVEQYF
D gene: .; J gene: TRBJ2-1; V gene: TRBV9; clone size: .; CDR3 DNA: TGTGCCAGCAGCGTAGGCAGACAAAATGAGCAGTTCTTC; CDR3 protein: CASSVGRQNEQFF
D gene: TRBD2; J gene: TRBJ2-1; V gene: TRBV7-9; clone size: .; CDR3 DNA: TGTGCCACCGAGACTAGCGGGAAACTTGGTGAGCAGTTCTTC; CDR3 protein: CATETSGKLGEQFF
D gene: .; J gene: TRBJ2-2; V gene: TRBV5-4; clone size: .; CDR3 DNA: TGTGCCAGCAGCTCGGTGGGGACCGGGGAGCTGTTTTTT; CDR3 protein: CASSSVGTGELFF
D gene: .; J gene: TRBJ2-2; V gene: TRBV28; clone size: .; CDR3 DNA: TGTGCCAGCAGTTTATACAGGGTGAACACCGGGGAGCTGTTTTTT; CDR3 protein: CASSLYRVNTGELFF
D gene: .; J gene: TRBJ1-4; V gene: TRBV4-1; clone size: .; CDR3 DNA: TGCGCCAGCAGCCAAGATCCGGCCGCTGCGGGGGAAAAACTGTTTTTT; CDR3 protein: CASSQDPAAAGEKLFF